The TCR beta chain described here comes from a study of blood T cells in healthy people across ages. Isolation of PBMCs gave at least 7 million cells per sample. J was trimmed by 6 bases and V by 4 bases; bases with no gene match: 9. Germline CDR1 is MNHEY and CDR2 is SVGAGI. The CDR3 runs 15 residues. Combining a sample-barcoded 5' primer with a J-beta primer mix, a second PCR ran for about 7 to 11 cycles. Each sample provided no less than 2.5 million CDR3-containing paired-end reads. TCRdb reprocessed the 5' RACE reads with MiXCR, giving one entry per CDR3 protein. The table records approximately 850,000 distinct CDR3 sequences, around 45% of them present only once. As for this clonotype: Antigen unknown.

Study outcomes and limitations: It was not possible, with unsorted PBMCs, to conclusively compare naive and antigen-experienced cells. There was no known CMV status for donors, so expanded clonotype changes were possibly confounded.

This TCR derives from a man aged 60 to 69 in good health. This sequence joins TRBV6-5 and TRBJ2-1, with TRBD2 matching over 7 bases. Source material: blood. DNA for the CDR3: TGTGCCAGCAGTTGGGGGGGGAGTCGGGTCAATGAGCAGTTCTTC. It translates to CASSWGGSRVNEQFF.